This note documents a single T cell receptor beta chain sequence. This clonotype has ten or more counts. Its binding antigen is unknown. Base qualities are not at hand, and no much larger clone is one base apart. In the paper's terms, the treatment or condition label means: live attenuated yellow fever vaccine strain. A standard Ficoll-Paque protocol was used to isolate PBMCs from peripheral blood. Dynabeads CD4 and CD8 positive selection kits were used to isolate the CD4 and CD8 T-cell fractions. TriZol was used to extract RNA from bulk PBMCs, CD4 and CD8 fractions, and dextramer-positive and dextramer-negative fractions. This entry belongs to a study of T cells after yellow fever vaccination (dated by TCRdb to between 2018 and 2021). At the level of the whole study: The SMART-Seq v4 Ultra Low Input RNA kit was used to prepare libraries from fractions with low cell numbers. To track T-cell clones before and after primary and booster YFV17D yellow fever vaccination, bulk TCR alpha and beta repertoires were sequenced longitudinally. Two healthy male donors, one aged 18 to 30 and one aged 30 to 40 years, were included in the cohort. Blood samples were taken at several timepoints before and after primary and secondary immunization, and bulk PBMC replicates and cell subsets were isolated. What the study reported, not specific to this receptor: A small fraction of clonotypes appeared in both the CD4 and CD8 compartments, likely as a result of convergent recombination. Only a couple of donors were included in the study, so the extent to which the findings can be generalized is limited. Most clones expanded after primary vaccination were re-detected after the booster (almost 97% of CD4 and roughly 85% of CD8), suggesting broad memory maintenance. The secondary T-cell response was weaker than the primary response but faster, peaking on day 5 instead of day 15. Computational filtering was required because FACS-sorted repertoires could contain abundant contaminating clonotypes from the bulk population.

CDR1 DFQATT and CDR2 SNEGSKA were looked up in the germline V gene (reference sequence). From its cysteine to its phenylalanine, the CDR3 spans 14 amino acids. Here the CDR3 DNA is all that survives: 42 bases in frame from base 1. Trimming takes 6 bases from V and 4 bases from J, and the germline ends sit 17 bases apart. TCR cDNA was made using 5'RACE template switching, a step that added a universal primer site and unique molecular identifiers. cDNA synthesis was primed from both the TCR alpha and TCR beta constant segments. Library amplification used two PCR steps, and the second PCR step added sample barcodes and sequencing adapters. Libraries were sequenced on Illumina HiSeq 2500 (2x100 bp) or NovaSeq (2x150 bp). For the original study's pipeline: Reads were demultiplexed and collapsed into UMI consensus sequences with MIGEC, and V(D)J alignment was performed with MiXCR. Vaccine-responding clonotypes were defined with edgeR using replicate PBMC samples, requiring FDR below 0.01 and a log2 fold change above 5 up to day 15. Each bulk clonotype received a CD4 or CD8 identity based on whether the sequenced CD4 or CD8 repertoire contained that clonotype at higher abundance. Through fastp at Q25 and MiXCR, TCRdb rebuilt clones from the public reads, retaining in-frame beta chains. Rows matching on CDR3 protein sequence are summarized as one entry with the most common DNA and genes. What appears here as the V and J calls and clone size reflects TCRdb's work, not the paper's. The sample table shows 110,000 to 150,000 distinct CDR3 sequences, and about 6.9% are seen once. Clones ranked in the top ten supply 0.55% to 0.7% of the sample.

The sequencing here drew on CD4+ T cells sorted from PBMCs, taken 10 days after the yellow fever booster vaccination. The rearrangement joined TRBV20-1 to TRBJ2-3; a tentative D match to TRBD2 spans 7 bases. The origin of this receptor is a man aged 25-40 years who received the YFV17D yellow fever vaccine. The CDR3 protein sequence reads: CSARVGGGPDTQYF. The DNA is TGCAGTGCCCGTGTGGGGGGGGGCCCAGATACGCAGTATTTT.